This TCR beta chain was sequenced in a study of T cell responses to AZD1222 COVID-19 vaccine (dated by TCRdb to 2020 to 2023). Regarding the study in general: A total of just over 230 trial participants underwent TCR sequencing, of whom 207 had received two doses of AZD1222 and approximately 26 had received two doses of the MenACWY control vaccine. Enrollment into the trials was organized by age into subgroups of 18-55, 56-69 and 70-plus years, and those subgroups contained roughly 150, 30 and 60 TCR-sequenced participants, respectively. The investigation overall reported the following: Vaccine-associated CD4 TCRs spanned the whole spike protein, with dominant responses in regions 160-218 and 743-854. The 56-69-year group was small, and its depth increase did not reach significance, likely because of low power. Conclusions about previously exposed vaccinees are limited because only six or seven AZD1222 recipients were SARS-CoV-2 seropositive at baseline. Because no day 14 peak-response samples were available, the repertoires could be characterized only after the peak T cell response. Reportedly, almost half of the unique spike-specific TCRs recognized epitopes lying outside the regions that are mutated in the B.1.351 and B.1.1.7 variants. Most participants were white British and females outnumbered males, and the authors suggested that clonal diversity may have been underestimated. After two AZD1222 doses, both the breadth and the depth of spike-specific TCRs were significantly higher than at day 0 and than in MenACWY recipients.

Taken with the paper, the label for time point translates to: about 28 days (+/-7) after the second vaccine dose. Because spike-specific TCR depth and breadth did not differ between the two schedules, AZD1222 recipients who got a second dose at roughly 4 weeks were pooled with those who got a second dose at roughly 12 weeks. The vaccinee samples were drawn from two UK trials, COV001 and COV002, one of which was a single-blind randomized controlled phase 2/3 trial testing AZD1222 (ChAdOx1 nCoV-19) in healthy adults. For TCRbeta chain sequencing, PBMC samples were collected from trial participants at day 0 and at day 28 after the second dose. As for this clone: The specificity of this receptor is unknown. Within one base of it there is no much larger clone, and no base qualities were kept.

Germline trimming amounts to 7 bases on V and 5 bases on J, with 10 as the count of junction bases outside the gene matches. The cysteine opens and the phenylalanine closes a CDR3 of 14 amino acids. CDR3 DNA only is kept here, 42 bases in frame from base 1. Taken from the germline V gene, the CDR1 and CDR2 loops are SGHRS and YFSETQ. The CDR3 regions of human TCRbeta chains were analyzed by immunosequencing. Under the source paper's analysis protocol: TCRs in the repertoires were matched against a reference library of SARS-CoV-2-specific TCRs that had been generated with the MIRA antigen-specificity platform. Breadth meant the fraction of unique TCRs that were SARS-CoV-2-associated, whereas depth meant the fraction of total T cells that were SARS-CoV-2-associated. Using the MIRA data, every spike-specific TCR was mapped to the spike region that the TCR reacted to and assigned to either a CD4 or a CD8 class. Log10-transformed breadth and depth values were compared by one-way ANOVA with Sidak's multiple comparisons tests. The table comes from immuneACCESS by way of TCRdb, which keeps in-frame sequences with V and J called. Part of the clones is missing from these tables; in studies checked, under half for an unresolved V gene and the rest for unknown reasons. V, J and clone size are those of that table, while D and trimming were read from the DNA. For this sample the table gives 100,000 to 150,000 clones, of which roughly 88% were detected only once. The ten largest clones take up 25% to 35% of the sample.

The chain is assembled from TRBV5-1 and TRBJ2-7; a stretch of 9 junction bases matches TRBD1. This receptor was identified in an adult who received the AZD1222 COVID-19 vaccine. The sample in question was peripheral blood, obtained 28 days after the second AZD1222 dose. The nucleotide sequence reads as follows: TGCGCCAGCGGACGACAGGGGGAAGTGGACGAGCAGTACTTC. Its coded protein is CASGRQGEVDEQYF. The CDR3 plus the reference TRBV5-1 and TRBJ2-7 genes for the other parts give the full variable domain: KAGVTQTPRYLIKTRGQQVTLSCSPISGHRSVSWYQQTPGQGLQFLFEYFSETQRNKGNFPGRFSGRQFSNSRSEMNVSTLELGDSALYLCASGRQGEVDEQYFGPGTRLTVT.